This TCR beta chain was found in a study of CD8 T cells in ankylosing spondylitis. Points on this clonotype: Antigen specificity is unknown.

The study, taken as a whole, reports: Disease-associated clones were reportedly significantly overrepresented in matched ankylosing spondylitis synovial fluid. Fewer than 10 highly homologous variants made up a TCR beta motif that seemed to typify ankylosing spondylitis blood. Clones linked to the disease showed a CD8+ phenotype. They occurred at relatively low frequencies in peripheral blood.

This CDR3 spans 16 amino acids. The V gene lost 4 bases and the J gene lost 1 base, with 14 bases spanning the gap. Germline-derived CDR1 and CDR2 are KGHDR and SFDVKD. TCRdb passed the 5' RACE reads through MiXCR, listing each CDR3 protein once. The sample holds under 950,000 distinct CDR3 sequences; 15% to 20% are singletons and the top ten take about 20%. Sample: blood, either unsorted or a sorted T cell fraction (not recorded which). The receptor's source is a male donor with ankylosing spondylitis. The chain joins TRBV24-1 to TRBJ2-3, with D perhaps matching TRBD2 (6 bases). The CDR3, as DNA: TGTGCCACCAGTGACAACCGGGGGAGCGGCACAGATACGCAGTATTTT. It yields the protein CATSDNRGSGTDTQYF.